These T cell receptor beta chains were read from a single sample in a study of blood T cell repertoires in COVID-19. The data were produced by immunoSEQ multiplex PCR, yet TCRdb's version contains in-frame clones alone and is incomplete. The sample records roughly 90,000 clones, about 91% being singletons. Sequencing was performed on peripheral blood. The receptors were gathered from a woman older than 75 with active COVID-19. Both conserved end residues are part of each CDR3. Each record gives: D gene, J gene, clone size, V gene, CDR3 protein, CDR3 DNA. D genes are given only for firm matches. Size values are once, few and many counts, or a class for expanded clones, and some rows have none.

d_gene: TRBD1
j_gene: TRBJ1-2
abundance: -
v_gene: TRBV27
CDR3aa: CASSPDRVRYGYTF
CDR3nt: TGTGCCAGCAGCCCCGACAGGGTTCGGTATGGCTACACCTTC

d_gene: -
j_gene: TRBJ1-5
abundance: -
v_gene: TRBV14
CDR3aa: CASSQAGYGQPQHF
CDR3nt: TGTGCCAGCAGCCAAGCCGGGTACGGTCAGCCCCAGCATTTT

d_gene: TRBD1
j_gene: TRBJ2-3
abundance: -
v_gene: TRBV7-2
CDR3aa: CASSLDPTGSTDTQYF
CDR3nt: TGTGCCAGCAGCTTAGATCCGACAGGGAGCACAGATACGCAGTATTTT

d_gene: TRBD2
j_gene: TRBJ2-5
abundance: -
v_gene: TRBV9
CDR3aa: CASSVPSTSGQETQYF
CDR3nt: TGTGCCAGCAGCGTACCCTCGACTAGCGGGCAAGAGACCCAGTACTTC

d_gene: -
j_gene: TRBJ2-4
abundance: -
v_gene: TRBV5-6
CDR3aa: CASSLKNIQYF
CDR3nt: TGTGCCAGCAGCCTTAAAAACATTCAGTACTTC

d_gene: -
j_gene: TRBJ2-5
abundance: -
v_gene: TRBV10-3
CDR3aa: CATTQVGTNFETQYF
CDR3nt: TGTGCCACCACCCAGGTCGGGACAAATTTTGAGACCCAGTACTTC

d_gene: -
j_gene: TRBJ1-1
abundance: once
v_gene: TRBV18
CDR3aa: CASSPQGAEAFF
CDR3nt: TGTGCCAGCTCACCACAGGGGGCTGAAGCTTTCTTT

d_gene: TRBD1
j_gene: TRBJ2-7
abundance: -
v_gene: TRBV13
CDR3aa: CASSLGRQGHSYEQYF
CDR3nt: TGTGCCAGCAGCTTAGGCCGACAGGGCCATTCCTACGAGCAGTACTTC

d_gene: TRBD2
j_gene: TRBJ2-1
abundance: -
v_gene: TRBV5-1
CDR3aa: CASSSEVGTSRYNEQFF
CDR3nt: TGCGCCAGCAGCTCGGAAGTGGGGACTAGCAGATACAATGAGCAGTTCTTC

d_gene: TRBD1
j_gene: TRBJ2-1
abundance: -
v_gene: TRBV6-2/TRBV6-3
CDR3aa: CASSYSRDRVHNEQFF
CDR3nt: TGTGCCAGCAGTTACTCGCGGGACAGGGTACACAATGAGCAGTTCTTC

d_gene: TRBD1
j_gene: TRBJ1-5
abundance: once
v_gene: TRBV10-3
CDR3aa: CAIRQGAEQPQHF
CDR3nt: TGTGCCATCCGACAGGGGGCTGAGCAGCCCCAGCATTTT

d_gene: -
j_gene: TRBJ2-1
abundance: -
v_gene: TRBV12-3/TRBV12-4
CDR3aa: CASSPNYEQFF
CDR3nt: TGTGCCAGCAGCCCCAACTATGAGCAGTTCTTC

d_gene: -
j_gene: TRBJ2-1
abundance: -
v_gene: TRBV28
CDR3aa: CASSSGPIEQFF
CDR3nt: TGTGCCAGCTCTAGTGGCCCAATTGAGCAGTTCTTC

d_gene: TRBD1
j_gene: TRBJ2-2
abundance: -
v_gene: TRBV4-1
CDR3aa: CASSRQGPGELFF
CDR3nt: TGCGCCAGCAGCCGACAGGGTCCCGGGGAGCTGTTTTTT

d_gene: TRBD2
j_gene: TRBJ2-1
abundance: -
v_gene: TRBV27
CDR3aa: CASSPTSGTYNEQFF
CDR3nt: TGTGCCAGCAGTCCTACTAGCGGGACCTACAATGAGCAGTTCTTC

d_gene: TRBD1
j_gene: TRBJ2-6
abundance: -
v_gene: TRBV18
CDR3aa: CASSPDRPGANVLTF
CDR3nt: TGTGCCAGCTCACCGGACAGGCCTGGGGCCAACGTCCTGACTTTC

d_gene: TRBD2
j_gene: TRBJ2-3
abundance: -
v_gene: TRBV3-1/TRBV3-2
CDR3aa: CASSRCGGLATDTQYF
CDR3nt: TGTGCCAGCAGCCGCTGCGGGGGACTAGCAACAGATACGCAGTATTTT

d_gene: TRBD2
j_gene: TRBJ2-1
abundance: -
v_gene: TRBV27
CDR3aa: CASSSAGTSTSDEQFF
CDR3nt: TGTGCCAGCAGCTCCGCCGGGACTAGCACGTCCGATGAGCAGTTCTTC

d_gene: -
j_gene: TRBJ2-3
abundance: -
v_gene: TRBV7-9
CDR3aa: CASSLDWGTSTDTQYF
CDR3nt: TGTGCCAGCAGCTTAGATTGGGGGACTAGCACAGATACGCAGTATTTT

d_gene: -
j_gene: TRBJ1-2
abundance: -
v_gene: TRBV28
CDR3aa: CASSSGPYGYTF
CDR3nt: TGTGCCAGCAGTTCAGGGCCCTATGGCTACACCTTC

d_gene: -
j_gene: TRBJ2-3
abundance: -
v_gene: TRBV19
CDR3aa: CASSMFLATSTDTQYF
CDR3nt: TGTGCCAGTAGTATGTTCCTAGCGACTAGCACAGATACGCAGTATTTT

d_gene: TRBD2
j_gene: TRBJ2-5
abundance: -
v_gene: TRBV6-6
CDR3aa: CASSYLAGGPETQYF
CDR3nt: TGTGCCAGCAGTTACCTAGCGGGAGGGCCGGAGACCCAGTACTTC

d_gene: TRBD2
j_gene: TRBJ2-5
abundance: -
v_gene: TRBV28
CDR3aa: CASSGSGRARGETQYF
CDR3nt: TGTGCCAGCAGTGGTTCGGGGAGGGCCCGGGGGGAGACCCAGTACTTC